The 25 T cell receptor beta chains reported below all come from one sample, sequenced in a study of blood T cell repertoires in COVID-19. The data were produced by immunoSEQ multiplex PCR, yet TCRdb's version contains in-frame clones alone and is incomplete. This sample has about 160,000 clones; around 90% occur once, and the top ten carry over 4%. Specimen: PBMCs or T cells enriched from blood (not recorded which). Receptors were obtained from a woman between 35 and 50 years old who had been exposed to COVID-19.

The rearrangement joins TRBV7-3 to TRBJ2-1; 12 nucleotides align to TRBD2. The germline gives CDR1 SGHTA, CDR2 FQGTGA. The V segment lost 5 bases and the J segment 9 bases; nucleotides outside the gene matches: 5. CDR3 length equals 14 residues. The CDR3 bases are TGTGCCAGCAGCACTAGCGGGGGGCCTGGTGAGCAGTTCTTC. Residues: CASSTSGGPGEQFF.

The chain recombines TRBV6-5 with TRBJ1-2, with 8 bases aligning to TRBD1. From germline, CDR1 is MNHEY and CDR2 SVGAGI. V lost 2 bases, J lost 4 bases, and 6 bases stayed unmatched. This CDR3 comprises 15 residues. This CDR3 is CASSYASGTGYGYTF. Here the CDR3 DNA reads TGTGCCAGCAGTTACGCCTCCGGGACAGGCTATGGCTACACCTTC.

V is TRBV10-3 and J is TRBJ2-2; TRBD2 aligns across 12 bases. V lost 3 bases to trimming and J lost 7 bases; unmatched junction nucleotides: 3. CDR3 length equals 15 residues. Germline CDR1 is ENHRY and CDR2 is SYGVKD. CDR3 nucleotides: TGTGCCATCAGTGATACTAGCGGGGGGAGCGGGGAGCTGTTTTTT. Residues: CAISDTSGGSGELFF.

The chain employs TRBV7-2 and TRBJ1-2; D remains unclear. The CDR3 has 14 residues. The V end lost 2 bases, the J end lost 5 bases, and 12 bases lay between the germline ends. In germline, CDR1 is SGHTA, CDR2 FQGNSA. The chain's CDR3 is CASSLPSEPYGYTF. DNA for the CDR3: TGTGCCAGCAGCTTACCCTCAGAACCTTATGGCTACACCTTC.

As for this clone: This CDR3 is also generated by other DNA sequences in the sample. V gene TRBV4-1 combines with J gene TRBJ2-3, with 10 bases that match TRBD1. CDR3 length: 15 residues. Germline-derived CDR1 and CDR2 are MGHRA and YSYEKL. With 4 bases clipped from V and 1 base from J, the junction kept 2 bases outside the gene matches. The CDR3 DNA sequence: TGCGCCAGCAGCCCCGGGACAGGGGGCACAGATACGCAGTATTTT. Its protein is CASSPGTGGTDTQYF.

The gene calls are TRBV14 and TRBJ1-5; TRBD1 is a possible D gene (6 bases). CDR3 length: 13 residues. V was cut by 7 bases and J by 7 bases, with 14 bases left in between. The germline V gene has CDR1 SGHDN and CDR2 FVKESK. CDR3 in amino acids: CASIRGGIQPQHF. CDR3 in DNA: TGTGCCAGCATACGAGGGGGTATACAGCCCCAGCATTTT.

V gene TRBV19 combines with J gene TRBJ1-5; D gene ambiguous. Trimming took off 3 bases at V and 0 bases at J, with 9 bases between the two ends. Per the germline V gene, CDR1 is LNHDA and CDR2 is SQIVND (reference sequence). The CDR3 spans 15 residues. CDR3 in amino acids: CASSMLIYSNQPQHF. DNA for the CDR3: TGTGCCAGTAGTATGTTAATCTATAGCAATCAGCCCCAGCATTTT.

The J gene is TRBJ1-2, the V gene TRBV2; tentative D call: TRBD1 (5 bases). Trimming removed 3 bases from V and 8 bases from J, with 10 bases in between. Germline CDR1 and CDR2: SNHLY and FYNNEI. The CDR3 has 12 residues. The CDR3: CASSDDSHGYTF. CDR3 nucleotides: TGTGCCAGCAGTGACGACAGTCACGGCTACACCTTC.

With regard to this clone: One end of the junction fails to match germline, which may point to a read error. Other DNA sequences in this sample translate to the same CDR3. The chain recombines TRBV9 with TRBJ1-4; the D is unclear. Per germline, CDR1 SGDLS and CDR2 YYNGEE. The CDR3 contains 15 residues. The CDR3 sequence: CASSVGLTTNEKLFF. The CDR3 bases are TGTGCCAGCAGCGTAGGTCTTACAACGAATGAAAAACTGTTTTTT.

The chain employs TRBV6-2 or TRBV6-3 and TRBJ1-1, with no clear D. The CDR3 length is 13 residues. Trimming removed 2 bases at V and 1 base at J, with 5 bases between. Looked up from germline, CDR1 is MNHEY and CDR2 is SVGEGT. The CDR3 is CASSYAGNTEAFF. In nucleotides, the CDR3 is TGTGCCAGCAGTTACGCGGGGAACACTGAAGCTTTCTTT.

The V gene is TRBV4-1, the J gene TRBJ2-3, with 8 nucleotides matching TRBD2. The germline CDR1 and CDR2 sequences are MGHRA and YSYEKL. This CDR3 region has 14 residues. J lost 6 bases, V lost 5 bases, and 7 bases had no gene match. The CDR3 protein is CASSAIGGADTQYF. CDR3 DNA: TGCGCCAGCAGCGCAATCGGGGGGGCGGATACGCAGTATTTT.

This clone was picked up a small number of times. The rearrangement links TRBV19 to TRBJ1-1; D remains unclear. The CDR3 sequence is 11 residues long. Germline assignment: CDR1 LNHDA and CDR2 SQIVND (reference sequence). V lost 4 bases to trimming and J lost 3 bases, with 3 bases between them. The CDR3 region is CASSTYTEAFF. DNA of the CDR3: TGTGCCAGTAGTACCTACACTGAAGCTTTCTTT.

The CDR3 reads CAISEGRLNTEAFF. The DNA for the CDR3 is TGTGCCATCAGTGAAGGCAGGCTGAACACTGAAGCTTTCTTT. The rearrangement joins TRBV10-3 to TRBJ1-1; no clear D gene. The CDR3 covers 14 residues. The V gene's germline CDR1 is ENHRY and CDR2 SYGVKD. Trimming shortened V by 3 bases and J by 0 bases, and 8 bases separated the two germline ends.

CDR3 bases: TGTGCCAGCAGCCAAGAAGTCGGACAGGGGGTATGGGACACAGATACGCAGTATTTT. Translating gives CASSQEVGQGVWDTDTQYF. The gene calls are TRBV14 and TRBJ2-3, with TRBD1 matching over 10 bases. The trim removed 0 bases at V and 2 bases at J, leaving 11 bases unmatched. This CDR3 region has 19 residues. Looked up from germline, CDR1 is SGHDN and CDR2 is FVKESK.

The chain employs TRBV7-2 and TRBJ1-4; TRBD1 agrees at 9 bases. J was trimmed by 5 bases and V by 6 bases; bases with no gene match: 4. CDR3 length: 14 residues. Germline V gene data show CDR1 as SGHTA and CDR2 as FQGNSA. This chain's CDR3 is CASRLGTGNEKLFF. For the CDR3, the DNA is TGTGCCAGCAGACTCGGGACAGGGAATGAAAAACTGTTTTTT.

The chain is built from TRBV11-3 and TRBJ2-7, with 8 bases aligning to TRBD1. The V and J ends lost 3 bases and 0 bases, in that order; junction bases with no gene match: 1. Germline CDR1 reads SGHNT; CDR2 reads YENEEA. The CDR3 is 14 amino acids. This CDR3 reads CASSLDRDSYEQYF. The CDR3 bases are TGTGCCAGCAGCTTGGACAGGGACTCCTACGAGCAGTACTTC.

The chain has TRBV7-2 and TRBJ2-3; TRBD2 matches 10 bases. This CDR3 has 13 residues. V was clipped by 9 bases and J by 4 bases; unmatched bases: 4. CDR1 SGHTA and CDR2 FQGNSA come from the germline V gene. CDR3 sequence reads: CASSGRKADTQYF. The CDR3 DNA sequence: TGTGCCAGTAGCGGGAGGAAGGCAGATACGCAGTATTTT.

V is TRBV19 and J is TRBJ1-2, with D possibly being TRBD1 (5 bases). Between the trimmed V and J ends, which lost 9 bases and 3 bases, there was a span of 17 bases. The CDR3 extends over 14 amino acids. The germline V gene has CDR1 LNHDA and CDR2 SQIVND (reference sequence). The CDR3 region is CASAVGRVDYGYTF. As DNA, the CDR3 is TGTGCCAGCGCGGTTGGCAGGGTCGACTATGGCTACACCTTC.

V gene TRBV6-5 combines with J gene TRBJ1-2, with TRBD1 identical over 11 bases. Trimming at V came to 5 bases and at J to 5 bases, leaving 1 base not matched to a gene. The CDR3 is 13 residues long. CDR1 and CDR2 (germline): MNHEY, SVGAGI. In DNA, the CDR3 is TGTGCCAGCAGTCGGGACAGGGGGTATGGCTACACCTTC. It specifies CASSRDRGYGYTF.

The chain employs TRBV21-1 and TRBJ1-1; the table calls TRBD1, which could not be checked here. TRBV21-1 is annotated as a pseudogene. This CDR3 is built from 12 residues. The CDR3 nucleotides read TGTGCCAGGGAAGTGGGGCGGTTTGAAGCTTTCTTT. Amino acids: CAREVGRFEAFF.

The chain recombines TRBV3-1 (or the pseudogene TRBV3-2) with TRBJ1-1; D possibly corresponds to TRBD1 (6 bases). Trimming took 4 bases from V and 1 from J, leaving 10 bases between them. The CDR3 has 14 amino acids. Germline assignment: CDR1 LGHDT and CDR2 YNNKEL (reference sequence). CDR3 bases: TGTGCCAGCAGCCCCAAGGGACAGAACACTGAAGCTTTCTTT. It codes for CASSPKGQNTEAFF.

The chain employs TRBV4-3 and TRBJ1-5; no reliable D call. The CDR3 runs to 14 residues. CDR1 and CDR2 from the germline V gene are LGHNA and YSLEER. Between the trimmed V and J ends, which lost 5 bases and 0 bases, there was a span of 8 bases. CDR3 protein: CASSVARSNQPQHF. CDR3 DNA: TGCGCCAGCAGCGTAGCCCGTAGCAATCAGCCCCAGCATTTT.

This clone was detected a few times. J is TRBJ2-7 and V is TRBV4-3; 9 nucleotides agree with TRBD2. The CDR3 has 13 residues. CDR1 is LGHNA and CDR2 is YSLEER in the germline V gene. Trimming took 4 bases from V and 5 from J; bases not matched to a gene: 3. As DNA, the CDR3 is TGCGCCAGCAGCCTAGCGGGAGCCAACGAGCAGTACTTC. Translation: CASSLAGANEQYF.

The chain is built from TRBV29-1 and TRBJ2-7; possible D gene TRBD1, 6 bases. The germline V gene has CDR1 SQVTM and CDR2 ANQGSEA. The CDR3 sequence is 14 residues long. Trimming cost V 5 bases and J 2 bases, with 16 bases left between them. CDR3 in amino acids: CSVREARGTYEQYF. For the CDR3, the DNA is TGCAGCGTTCGAGAGGCCAGGGGAACCTACGAGCAGTACTTC.

CDR3 DNA sequence: TGTGCCAGCACCGAGCTCGGGTTACTGGAGACCCAGTACTTC. Its translation is CASTELGLLETQYF. V and J are TRBV28 and TRBJ2-5; unclear D gene. Germline assignment: CDR1 MDHEN and CDR2 SYDVKM. The CDR3 extends over 14 amino acids. V lost 7 bases, J lost 5 bases, and 17 bases lay in between.